This entry concerns a single TCR beta chain. The antigen remains undetermined. The length of the CDR3 is 14 residues. Germline V gives CDR1 SGHAT, CDR2 FQNNGV. Trimming shortened V by 4 bases and J by 4 bases, and 12 bases separated the two germline ends. The data are from a study of graft-versus-host responses after intestinal transplantation. As for the study in general: Transplants given to recipients were multivisceral, liver-intestinal, or isolated intestinal. All recipients got anti-thymocyte globulin induction, then tacrolimus and steroids for 2 to 4 years.

Study results and caveats: GvH clones were identified in recipient marrow, with some first appearing in ileum or blood. The presence of high graft-versus-host to host-versus-graft clonal ratios in allografts characterized patients with graft-donor T cell macrochimerism.

TCRdb keeps only in-frame clones here, not all; method: immunoSEQ multiplex PCR. The sample has more than 85,000 clones; about 94% are singletons. This TCR came from a human donor who received an intestinal transplant. The sample in question was unstimulated CD8+ T cells sorted from spleen or lymph node cells, obtained before intestinal transplant. The chain is built from TRBV11-2 and TRBJ2-3; tentatively, D is TRBD1 (6 bases). Here the CDR3 reads CASSSTGEADTQYF. The CDR3 bases are TGTGCCAGCAGCTCGACAGGAGAGGCAGATACGCAGTATTTT.